The T cell receptor (beta chain) described here comes from a study of T-cell reconstitution after alpha-beta-depleted transplantation in children. Preparation of the TCRbeta library used unique molecular identifiers. TCRdb itself ran the PCR reads through MiXCR, one entry per CDR3 protein. The repertoire includes almost 600,000 distinct CDR3 sequences, around 27% of them detected once, and 35% to 40% sits in the top ten. V was pared by 2 bases and J by 1 base, with 14 bases between. This CDR3 contains 16 residues. The table lists this clonotype with a count of one. The source is a boy younger than two with Wiskott-Aldrich syndrome, due to receive a stem cell transplant. This chain uses TRBV12-3 or TRBV12-4 with TRBJ1-1; D not resolved. The source was PBMCs, collected before TCRalphabeta/CD19-depleted stem cell transplant. CDR3 bases: TGTGCCAGCAGTTTACTTCGGCAGCTACCGAACACTGAAGCTTTCTTT. This sequence encodes CASSLLRQLPNTEAFF.